This T cell receptor (beta chain) was retrieved from a study of T cells after yellow fever vaccination. General observations from the study: Abundant clonotypes from the bulk population could contaminate FACS-sorted repertoires.

TCRdb re-called the 5' RACE reads through MiXCR, storing one row per CDR3 protein. The top ten hold 15% to 20% of the sample, which has a few hundred thousand distinct CDR3 sequences, around 6.8% seen once. Deletions cut 7 bases from V and 0 bases from J, with 13 bases between. The CDR3 spans 14 residues. Germline-derived CDR1 and CDR2 are MNHEY and SVGEGT. This clonotype has more than one count but fewer than ten. The antigen remains unidentified. Specimen: PBMCs, collected around 45 days after the first yellow fever vaccination. This sequence was found in a man aged 18 to 30 who received the YFV17D yellow fever vaccine. V usage is TRBV6-2 or TRBV6-3 and J usage is TRBJ2-7; D may be TRBD2 (5 bases). The CDR3 sequence: CASTGYNGSYEQYV. Written as DNA, the CDR3 is TGTGCCAGCACGGGATATAACGGCTCCTACGAGCAGTACGTC.